One sample yielded the 20 T cell receptor beta chains listed below, sequenced in a study of T cell responses to AZD1222 COVID-19 vaccine. Clones were sequenced by immunoSEQ multiplex PCR, and TCRdb holds only the in-frame ones, with some missing. The profile shows some 110,000 clones, around 90% of them singletons. The sample was peripheral blood, taken on day 0 of AZD1222 vaccination. All receptors derive from an adult in good health.

J is TRBJ1-4 and V is TRBV18; D unresolved. This CDR3 is built from 16 residues. V was clipped by 6 bases and J by 0 bases, with 14 bases between them. Germline lookup yields CDR1 KGHSH and CDR2 LQKENI. CDR3 sequence (DNA): TGTGCCAGCTCGGCTGGATCCATTGCAACTAATGAAAAACTGTTTTTT. Translated, it gives CASSAGSIATNEKLFF.

The rearrangement links TRBV2 to TRBJ2-7; 11 bases fit TRBD1. CDR1 and CDR2 (germline): SNHLY, FYNNEI. This CDR3 is 14 amino acids long. J lost 6 bases, V lost 8 bases, and 9 bases had no gene match. Here the CDR3 reads CASFPGQGGVEQYF. CDR3 DNA sequence: TGTGCCAGCTTCCCGGGACAGGGGGGGGTCGAGCAGTACTTC.

The genes are TRBV19 and TRBJ1-2, with D unresolved. The CDR3 runs 13 residues. Per the germline V gene, CDR1 is LNHDA and CDR2 is SQIVND (reference sequence). Trimming cost V 6 bases and J 4 bases, with 12 bases left between them. The CDR3 protein is CASRGTALYGYTF. CDR3 sequence (DNA): TGTGCCAGTAGGGGAACAGCCCTCTATGGCTACACCTTC.

V gene TRBV4-3 combines with J gene TRBJ2-7; weak D call: TRBD2 (6 bases). The V gene's germline CDR1 is LGHNA and CDR2 YSLEER. V was pared by 1 base and J by 5 bases, with 18 bases between. This CDR3 is 16 amino acids long. This CDR3 reads CASSQAKFGRTNEQYF. In nucleotides, the CDR3 is TGCGCCAGCAGCCAAGCGAAGTTTGGGAGGACAAACGAGCAGTACTTC.

J is TRBJ1-1 and V is TRBV7-9; the match to TRBD1 covers 7 bases. The CDR3 spans 15 residues. From germline, CDR1 is SEHNR and CDR2 FQNEAQ (reference sequence). V lost 5 bases and J lost 0; bases outside the gene matches: 6. The CDR3 region has the DNA TGTGCCAGCAGCCACACAGGGGCCATGAACACTGAAGCTTTCTTT. It specifies CASSHTGAMNTEAFF.

As DNA, the CDR3 is TGTGCCAGCAGTTCGACCGATAGTTCCACCGGGGAGCTGTTTTTT. It yields the protein CASSSTDSSTGELFF. V usage is TRBV6-5 and J usage is TRBJ2-2; no firm D call. Germline V CDR1 and CDR2: MNHEY, SVGAGI. The length of the CDR3 is 15 residues. The V and J ends lost 4 bases and 4 bases respectively, with 13 bases between them.

The rearrangement uses TRBV19 and TRBJ2-7; possibly TRBD2 for D (5 bases). This CDR3 has 14 amino acids. With 5 bases removed from V and 2 bases from J, the gap between germline ends came to 13 bases. Germline CDR1 LNHDA, CDR2 SQIVND (reference sequence). In DNA, the CDR3 is TGTGCCAGTAGTGTCCAGCGGCGAACCTACGAGCAGTACTTC. Amino acids: CASSVQRRTYEQYF.

J is TRBJ1-1 and V is TRBV28; D is unresolved. Trimming cost V 1 base and J 0 bases, with 6 bases left between them. The V gene's germline CDR1 is MDHEN and CDR2 SYDVKM. The CDR3 is 14 residues long. The CDR3 region has the DNA TGTGCCAGCAGTTTATTTCGGATGAACACTGAAGCTTTCTTT. Its translation: CASSLFRMNTEAFF.

This chain joins TRBV18 and TRBJ2-6, with 10 bases aligning to TRBD1. J gave up 1 base and V 3 bases, and 6 bases lay outside the gene matches. The V gene's germline CDR1 is KGHSH and CDR2 LQKENI. The CDR3 sequence is 18 residues long. The CDR3 reads CASSPATGGRSGANVLTF. The CDR3 region has the DNA TGTGCCAGCTCACCCGCGACAGGGGGCCGATCTGGGGCCAACGTCCTGACTTTC.

Relative to its sample, this clone is medium-sized. The chain employs TRBV25-1 and TRBJ1-4; the D is unclear. The ends were cut back, 4 bases at V and 7 bases at J, with 16 bases in the middle. Per the germline V gene, CDR1 is MGHDK and CDR2 is SYGVNS. CDR3 size: 15 residues. Here the CDR3 reads CASSVKRGEGEKLFF. The CDR3 nucleotides read TGTGCCAGCAGTGTTAAAAGAGGCGAGGGTGAAAAACTGTTTTTT.

This clone has more than one count but fewer than ten. V gene TRBV10-3 combines with J gene TRBJ2-2; D remains ambiguous. The CDR3 is made up of 12 amino acids. In germline, CDR1 is ENHRY, CDR2 SYGVKD. V was pared by 8 bases and J by 3 bases, with 7 bases between. As DNA, the CDR3 is TGTGCCATCTTGCGGCACACCGGGGAGCTGTTTTTT. This codes for CAILRHTGELFF.

The V and J genes are TRBV28 and TRBJ2-7, with unresolved D. This CDR3 region has 13 residues. V was trimmed by 2 bases and J by 3 bases, leaving 8 bases between them. Looked up from germline, CDR1 is MDHEN and CDR2 is SYDVKM. For the CDR3, the DNA is TGTGCCAGCAGTTTAGCCGGGTTCTACGAGCAGTACTTC. Amino acids: CASSLAGFYEQYF. The whole variable domain, remainder taken from reference TRBV28 and TRBJ2-7, is DVKVTQSSRYLVKRTGEKVFLECVQDMDHENMFWYRQDPGLGLRLIYFSYDVKMKEKGDIPEGYSVSREKKERFSLILESASTNQTSMYLCASSLAGFYEQYFGPGTRLTVT.

The chain is built from TRBV6-2 or TRBV6-3 and TRBJ1-1; the D is unclear. Germline V CDR1 and CDR2: MNHEY, SVGEGT. Trimming pared 2 bases from V and 0 bases from J, leaving 10 bases between. The CDR3 loop spans 15 amino acids. The CDR3 spells CASSYERNMNTEAFF. Here the CDR3 DNA reads TGTGCCAGCAGTTACGAAAGAAACATGAACACTGAAGCTTTCTTT.

V gene TRBV4-2 combines with J gene TRBJ2-7; D ambiguous. Germline V lookup: CDR1 LGHNA, CDR2 YNFKEQ. Trimming pared 1 base from V and 0 bases from J, leaving 13 bases between. CDR3 length equals 16 residues. The CDR3 coding sequence is TGTGCCAGCAGCCAAGGCCGGCTTTCCTCCTCCTACGAGCAGTACTTC. It is translated as CASSQGRLSSSYEQYF.

The chain links TRBV16 to TRBJ2-1, with D possibly being TRBD2 (6 bases). The CDR3 runs 14 residues. Germline V gives CDR1 KGHSY, CDR2 FQNENV. Trimming pared 2 bases from V and 9 bases from J, leaving 14 bases between. CDR3 sequence: CASSQTILGSEQFF. CDR3 in DNA: TGTGCCAGCAGCCAAACCATACTCGGGAGTGAGCAGTTCTTC.

The rearrangement links TRBV4-1 to TRBJ2-1; 9 bases agree with TRBD2. The CDR3 loop spans 12 amino acids. J was trimmed by 8 bases and V by 8 bases; bases with no gene match: 4. The germline gives CDR1 MGHRA, CDR2 YSYEKL. The DNA for the CDR3 is TGCGCCAGCGGAAGACTAGCGGATGAGCAGTTCTTC. Residues: CASGRLADEQFF.

This chain links TRBV27 with TRBJ2-3, with 8 positions matching TRBD2. The V segment lost 2 bases and the J segment 1 base; nucleotides outside the gene matches: 5. The CDR3 extends over 16 amino acids. The germline V gene has CDR1 MNHEY and CDR2 SMNVEV (reference sequence). CDR3 protein: CASSLRLREGTDTQYF. The CDR3 bases are TGTGCCAGCAGTTTAAGATTGCGGGAGGGCACAGATACGCAGTATTTT.

The sample holds one count of this clone. This sequence joins TRBV3-1 (or the pseudogene TRBV3-2) and TRBJ2-3, with 8 bases that match TRBD2. The CDR3 has 14 residues. Looked up from germline, CDR1 is LGHDT and CDR2 is YNNKEL (reference sequence). Unmatched junction bases numbered 7, after V lost 6 bases and J lost 5 bases. The CDR3 bases are TGTGCCAGCAGTCCGGGGGGGGGAGAAGATACGCAGTATTTT. It translates to CASSPGGGEDTQYF.

V gene TRBV9 combines with J gene TRBJ1-1; 10 bases are a match to TRBD1. The CDR3 is made up of 15 amino acids. Germline assignment: CDR1 SGDLS and CDR2 YYNGEE. V lost 4 bases to trimming and J lost 2 bases; unmatched junction nucleotides: 5. The CDR3 sequence: CASSPRQGANTEAFF. As DNA, the CDR3 is TGTGCCAGCAGCCCCCGACAGGGGGCTAACACTGAAGCTTTCTTT.

This chain connects TRBV23-1 to TRBJ2-2; no clear D. TRBV23-1 is an ORF, and what it does is uncertain. The CDR3 has 15 residues. Trimming stripped 3 bases from V and 0 bases from J, with 8 bases between. The CDR3 loop reads CASSQEPTNTGELFF. Written as DNA, the CDR3 is TGCGCCAGCAGTCAGGAGCCCACGAACACCGGGGAGCTGTTTTTT.